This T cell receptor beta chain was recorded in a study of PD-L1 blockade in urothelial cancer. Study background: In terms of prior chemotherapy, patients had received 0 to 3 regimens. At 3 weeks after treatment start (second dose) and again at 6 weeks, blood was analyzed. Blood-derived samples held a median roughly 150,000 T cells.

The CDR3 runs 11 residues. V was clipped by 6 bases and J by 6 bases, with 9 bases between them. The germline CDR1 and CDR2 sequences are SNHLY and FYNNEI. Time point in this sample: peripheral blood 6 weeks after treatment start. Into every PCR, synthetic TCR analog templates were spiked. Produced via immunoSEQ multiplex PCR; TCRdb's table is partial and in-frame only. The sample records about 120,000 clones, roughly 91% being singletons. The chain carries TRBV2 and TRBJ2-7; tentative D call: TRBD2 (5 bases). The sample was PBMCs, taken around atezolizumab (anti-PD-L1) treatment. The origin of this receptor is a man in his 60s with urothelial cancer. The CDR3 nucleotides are TGTGCCAGCAGGTACGAGGGCGAGCAGTACTTC. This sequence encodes CASRYEGEQYF.